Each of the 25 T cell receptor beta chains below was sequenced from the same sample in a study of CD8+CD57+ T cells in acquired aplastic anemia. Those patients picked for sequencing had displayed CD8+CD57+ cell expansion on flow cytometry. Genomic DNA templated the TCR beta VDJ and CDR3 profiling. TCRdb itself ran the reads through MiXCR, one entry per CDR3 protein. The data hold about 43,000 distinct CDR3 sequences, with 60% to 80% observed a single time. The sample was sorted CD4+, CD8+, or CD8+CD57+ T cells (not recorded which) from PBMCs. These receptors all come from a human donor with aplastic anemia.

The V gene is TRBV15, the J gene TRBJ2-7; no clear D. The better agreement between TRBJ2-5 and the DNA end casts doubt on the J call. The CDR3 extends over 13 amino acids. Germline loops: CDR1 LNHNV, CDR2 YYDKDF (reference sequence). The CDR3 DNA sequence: TGTGCCACCAGCAGACGTGGTGGAGAGACCCAGTACTTC. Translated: CATSRRGGETQYF.

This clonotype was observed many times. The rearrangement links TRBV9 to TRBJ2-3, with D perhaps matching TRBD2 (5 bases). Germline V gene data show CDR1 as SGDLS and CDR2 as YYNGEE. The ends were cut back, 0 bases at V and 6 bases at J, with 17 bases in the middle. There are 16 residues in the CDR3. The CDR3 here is CASSVALRVALDTQYF. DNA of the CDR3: TGTGCCAGCAGCGTAGCTTTGAGGGTAGCATTGGATACGCAGTATTTT.

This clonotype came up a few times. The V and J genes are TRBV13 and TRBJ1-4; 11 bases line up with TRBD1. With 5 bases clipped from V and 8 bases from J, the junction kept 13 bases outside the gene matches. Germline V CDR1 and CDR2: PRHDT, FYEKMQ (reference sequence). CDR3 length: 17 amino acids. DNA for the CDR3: TGTGCCAGCAGCACCCGGGACAGGGGGGATACCAGAGAAAAACTGTTTTTT. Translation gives CASSTRDRGDTREKLFF.

CDR3 nucleotide sequence: TGCAGCGTTGTGGGAGCCGGGGCAGCCTACGAGCAGTACTTC. Its protein is CSVVGAGAAYEQYF. This chain links TRBV29-1 with TRBJ2-7, with D perhaps given as TRBD1 or TRBD2 (5 bases each). The CDR3 runs to 14 residues. In germline, CDR1 is SQVTM, CDR2 ANQGSEA. V lost 4 bases to trimming and J lost 2 bases, with 15 bases between them.

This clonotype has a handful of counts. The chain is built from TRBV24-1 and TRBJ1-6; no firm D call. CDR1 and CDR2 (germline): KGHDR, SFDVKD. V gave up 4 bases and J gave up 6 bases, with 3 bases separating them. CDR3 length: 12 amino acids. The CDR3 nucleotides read TGTGCCACCAGTGACGGTAATTCACCCCTCCACTTT. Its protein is CATSDGNSPLHF.

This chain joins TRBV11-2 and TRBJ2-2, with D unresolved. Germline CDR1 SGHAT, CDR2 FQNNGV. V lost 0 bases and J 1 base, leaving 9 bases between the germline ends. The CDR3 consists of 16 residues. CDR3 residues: CASSLDSRRNTGELFF. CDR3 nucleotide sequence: TGTGCCAGCAGCTTAGATTCTAGACGGAACACCGGGGAGCTGTTTTTT.

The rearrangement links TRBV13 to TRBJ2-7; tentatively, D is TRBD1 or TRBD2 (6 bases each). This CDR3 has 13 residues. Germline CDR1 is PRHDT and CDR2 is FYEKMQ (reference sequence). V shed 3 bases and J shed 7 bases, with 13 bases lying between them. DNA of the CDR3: TGTGCCAGCAGCTTCTCGGAGGGGGAAGAGCAGTACTTC. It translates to CASSFSEGEEQYF.

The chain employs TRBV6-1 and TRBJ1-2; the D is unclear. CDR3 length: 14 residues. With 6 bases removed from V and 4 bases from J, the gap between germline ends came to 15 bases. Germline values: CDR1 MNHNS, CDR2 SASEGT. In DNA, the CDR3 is TGTGCCAGCAGCGTAGCTGAAGGAGGCTATGGCTACACCTTC. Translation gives CASSVAEGGYGYTF.

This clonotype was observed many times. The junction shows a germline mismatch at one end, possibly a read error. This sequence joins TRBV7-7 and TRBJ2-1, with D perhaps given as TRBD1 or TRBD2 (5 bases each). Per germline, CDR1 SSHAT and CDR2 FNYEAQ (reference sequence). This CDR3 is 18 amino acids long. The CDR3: CASSLEFSGLGVTNEQFF. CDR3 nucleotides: TGTGCTAGCAGCTTAGAATTCTCAGGGTTGGGGGTGACCAATGAGCAGTTCTTC.

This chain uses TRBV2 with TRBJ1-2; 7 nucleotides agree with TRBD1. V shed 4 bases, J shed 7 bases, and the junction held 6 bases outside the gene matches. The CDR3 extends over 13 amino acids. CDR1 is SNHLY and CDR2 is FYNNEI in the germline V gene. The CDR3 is CASSAGGRSGYTF. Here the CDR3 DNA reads TGTGCCAGCAGTGCAGGGGGTAGGTCTGGCTACACCTTC.

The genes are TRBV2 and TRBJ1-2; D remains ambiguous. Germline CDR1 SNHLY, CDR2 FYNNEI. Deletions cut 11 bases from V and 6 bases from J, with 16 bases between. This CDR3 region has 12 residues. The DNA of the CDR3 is TGTGCCGGCTCAACCCCTGGAGATGGCTACACCTTC. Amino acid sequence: CAGSTPGDGYTF.

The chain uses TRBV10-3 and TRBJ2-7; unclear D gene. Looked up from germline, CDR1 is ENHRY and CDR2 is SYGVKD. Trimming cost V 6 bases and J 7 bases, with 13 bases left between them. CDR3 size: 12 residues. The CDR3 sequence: CAISGPREEQYF. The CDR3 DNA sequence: TGTGCCATCAGCGGGCCAAGGGAAGAGCAGTACTTC.

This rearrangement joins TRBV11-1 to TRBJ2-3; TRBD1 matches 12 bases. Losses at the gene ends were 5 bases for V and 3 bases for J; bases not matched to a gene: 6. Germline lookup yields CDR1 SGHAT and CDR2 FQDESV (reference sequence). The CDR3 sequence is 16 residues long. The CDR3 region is CASSTGTGGSTDTQYF. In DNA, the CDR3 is TGTGCCAGCAGCACCGGGACAGGGGGCTCTACAGATACGCAGTATTTT.

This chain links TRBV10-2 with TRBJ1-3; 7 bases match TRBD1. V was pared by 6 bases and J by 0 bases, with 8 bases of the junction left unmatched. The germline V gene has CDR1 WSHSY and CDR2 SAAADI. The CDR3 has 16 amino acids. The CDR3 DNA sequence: TGCGCCAGCAGAGGGACAGACCTTGACTCTGGAAACACCATATATTTT. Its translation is CASRGTDLDSGNTIYF.

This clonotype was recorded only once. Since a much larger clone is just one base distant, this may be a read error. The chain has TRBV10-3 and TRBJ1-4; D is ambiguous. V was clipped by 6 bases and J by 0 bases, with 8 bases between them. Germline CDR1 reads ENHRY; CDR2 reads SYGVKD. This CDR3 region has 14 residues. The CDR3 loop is CAIRVEATNEKLFF. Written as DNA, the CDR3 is TGTGCCATCAGAGTAGAAGCAACTAATGAAAAACTGTTTTTT.

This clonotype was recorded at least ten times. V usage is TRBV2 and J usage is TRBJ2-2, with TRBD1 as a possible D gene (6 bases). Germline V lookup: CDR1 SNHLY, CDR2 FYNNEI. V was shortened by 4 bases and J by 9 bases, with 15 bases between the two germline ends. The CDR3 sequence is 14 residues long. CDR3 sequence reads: CASSAMQGSWELFF. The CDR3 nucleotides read TGTGCCAGCAGTGCTATGCAGGGGTCCTGGGAGCTGTTTTTT.

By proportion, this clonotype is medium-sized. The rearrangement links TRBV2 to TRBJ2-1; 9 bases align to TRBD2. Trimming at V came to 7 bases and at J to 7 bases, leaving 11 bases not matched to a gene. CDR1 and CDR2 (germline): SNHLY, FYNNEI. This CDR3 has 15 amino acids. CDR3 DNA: TGTGCCAGCAATCCTGCGGGGGGGACGGGTAATGAGCAGTTCTTC. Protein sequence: CASNPAGGTGNEQFF.

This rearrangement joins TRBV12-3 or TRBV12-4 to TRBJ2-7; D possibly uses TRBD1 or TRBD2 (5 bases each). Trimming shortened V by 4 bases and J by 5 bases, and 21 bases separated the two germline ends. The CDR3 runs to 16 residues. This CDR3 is CASSSPDGTYGNEQYF. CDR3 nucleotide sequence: TGTGCCAGCAGTTCGCCAGACGGGACCTACGGAAACGAGCAGTACTTC.

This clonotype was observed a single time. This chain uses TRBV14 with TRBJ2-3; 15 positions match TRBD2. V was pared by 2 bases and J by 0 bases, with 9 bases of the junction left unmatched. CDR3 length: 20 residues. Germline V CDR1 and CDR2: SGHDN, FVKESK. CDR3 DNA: TGTGCCAGCAGCCAACGGTCGGGACTAGCGGGGGGCCCTAGCACAGATACGCAGTATTTT. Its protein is CASSQRSGLAGGPSTDTQYF.

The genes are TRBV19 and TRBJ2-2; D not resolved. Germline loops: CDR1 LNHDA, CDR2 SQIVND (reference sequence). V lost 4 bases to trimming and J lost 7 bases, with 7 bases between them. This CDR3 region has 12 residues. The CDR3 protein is CASSRDFGELFF. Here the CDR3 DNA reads TGTGCCAGTAGTAGAGACTTCGGGGAGCTGTTTTTT.

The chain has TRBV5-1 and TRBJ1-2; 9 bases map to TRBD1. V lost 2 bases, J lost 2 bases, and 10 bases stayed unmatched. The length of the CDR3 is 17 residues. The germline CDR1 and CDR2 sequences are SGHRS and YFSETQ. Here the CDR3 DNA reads TGCGCCAGCAGCTTAGGAGACCCACAGGGGGCGAACTATGGCTACACCTTC. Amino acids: CASSLGDPQGANYGYTF.

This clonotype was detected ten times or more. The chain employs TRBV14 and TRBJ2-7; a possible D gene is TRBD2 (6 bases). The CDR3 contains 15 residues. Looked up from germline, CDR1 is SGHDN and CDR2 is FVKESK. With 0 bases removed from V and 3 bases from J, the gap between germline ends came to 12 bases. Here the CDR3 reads CASSQELGLYYEQYF. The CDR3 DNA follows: TGTGCCAGCAGCCAAGAATTGGGACTTTACTACGAGCAGTACTTC.

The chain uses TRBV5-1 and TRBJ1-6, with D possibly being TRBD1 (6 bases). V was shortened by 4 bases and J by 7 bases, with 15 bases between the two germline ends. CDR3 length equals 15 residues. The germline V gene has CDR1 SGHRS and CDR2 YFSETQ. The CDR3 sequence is CASSPGAGRNSPLHF. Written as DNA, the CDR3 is TGCGCCAGCAGCCCGGGGGCAGGGCGCAATTCACCCCTCCACTTT.

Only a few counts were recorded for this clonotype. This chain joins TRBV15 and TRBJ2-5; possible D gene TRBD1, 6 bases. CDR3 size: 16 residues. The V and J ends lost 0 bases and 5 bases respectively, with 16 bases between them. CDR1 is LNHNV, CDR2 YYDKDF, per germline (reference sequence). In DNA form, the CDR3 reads TGTGCCACCAGCAGAGAGGGGCAGGGGTCCTGGGAGACCCAGTACTTC. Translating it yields CATSREGQGSWETQYF. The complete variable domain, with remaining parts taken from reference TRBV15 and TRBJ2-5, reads DAMVIQNPRYQVTQFGKPVTLSCSQTLNHNVMYWYQQKSSQAPKLLFHYYDKDFNNEADTPDNFQSRRPNTSFCFLDIRSPGLGDTAMYLCATSREGQGSWETQYFGPGTRLLVL.

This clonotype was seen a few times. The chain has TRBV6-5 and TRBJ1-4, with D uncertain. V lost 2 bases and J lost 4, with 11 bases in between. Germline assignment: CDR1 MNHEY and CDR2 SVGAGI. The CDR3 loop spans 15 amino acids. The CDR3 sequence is CASSYAAGSNEKLFF. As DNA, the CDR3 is TGTGCCAGCAGTTACGCGGCAGGCAGTAATGAAAAACTGTTTTTT.